The 27 T cell receptor beta chains presented below share a single source sample, sequenced in a study of shared T cell receptors in the human thymus. Sequenced by immunoSEQ multiplex PCR; TCRdb stores in-frame clones only, minus some. The data show roughly 550,000 clones, approximately 80% seen once. The same data also went into a second study, on human thymus T cells.

The sample was thymocytes. Source of these receptors: a boy under two years old with a congenital heart defect.

This chain links TRBV2 with TRBJ2-2; maybe TRBD1 (5 bases). Germline V gene data show CDR1 as SNHLY and CDR2 as FYNNEI. V gave up 8 bases and J gave up 3 bases, with 19 bases separating them. The length of the CDR3 is 16 residues. The CDR3 bases are TGTGCCAGCCGCGGCTCCCCCCTGGGGCACACCGGGGAGCTGTTTTTT. This encodes CASRGSPLGHTGELFF. The full variable domain, its missing parts supplied by reference TRBV2 and TRBJ2-2, is EPEVTQTPSHQVTQMGQEVILRCVPISNHLYFYWYRQILGQKVEFLVSFYNNEISEKSEIFDDQFSVERPDGSNFTLKIRSTKLEDSAMYFCASRGSPLGHTGELFFGEGSRLTVL.

This chain joins TRBV25-1 and TRBJ2-5; D possibly corresponds to TRBD1 (6 bases). Per the germline V gene, CDR1 is MGHDK and CDR2 is SYGVNS. This CDR3 contains 12 residues. V gave up 2 bases and J gave up 14 bases, with 15 bases separating them. The CDR3 is CASSEGVGHIYF. Here the CDR3 DNA reads TGTGCCAGCAGTGAAGGGGTGGGACACATATACTTC.

V and J are TRBV4-1 and TRBJ2-1; D may be TRBD2 (6 bases). V lost 3 bases, J lost 0 bases, and 15 bases lay in between. CDR1 and CDR2 from the germline V gene are MGHRA and YSYEKL. The CDR3 is made up of 17 amino acids. The CDR3 region has the DNA TGCGCCAGCAGCCACGAGGGACTCCTGAGCTCCTACAATGAGCAGTTCTTC. The encoded protein is CASSHEGLLSSYNEQFF.

The V call is TRBV21-1, the J call TRBJ1-2; the table's D call, TRBD1, was not checked against the DNA. TRBV21-1 corresponds to a pseudogene. The CDR3 runs 16 residues. CDR3 loop: CASSNTGQGAGYGYTF. CDR3 DNA: TGTGCCAGCAGCAACACCGGACAGGGGGCGGGATATGGCTACACCTTC.

This chain uses TRBV19 with TRBJ1-4, with unresolved D. CDR1 and CDR2 (germline): LNHDA, SQIVND (reference sequence). V lost 3 bases to trimming and J lost 8 bases, with 10 bases between them. CDR3 size: 13 residues. As DNA, the CDR3 is TGTGCCAGTAGTATCGCCAGAGGGGAAAAACTGTTTTTT. As protein: CASSIARGEKLFF.

This chain uses TRBV25-1 with TRBJ2-2, with 8 bases fitting TRBD2. The germline CDR1 and CDR2 sequences are MGHDK and SYGVNS. This CDR3 is 15 amino acids long. Losses at the gene ends were 4 bases for V and 7 bases for J; bases not matched to a gene: 8. In nucleotides, the CDR3 is TGTGCCAGCAGTGCCGGGGGGGAGGTCCACGGGGAGCTGTTTTTT. Encoded protein: CASSAGGEVHGELFF.

V gene TRBV6-5 combines with J gene TRBJ2-7, with 10 positions matching TRBD2. There are 14 residues in the CDR3. J was trimmed by 9 bases and V by 5 bases; bases with no gene match: 10. Germline V CDR1 and CDR2: MNHEY, SVGAGI. CDR3 nucleotides: TGTGCCAGCAGTGGGACTAGCGACCGCATTGGGCAGTACTTC. It yields the protein CASSGTSDRIGQYF.

This sequence joins TRBV10-3 and TRBJ2-1; 11 bases agree with TRBD2. The junction had 4 bases not matched to a gene; V was cut back by 4 bases and J by 5 bases. The CDR3 runs 15 residues. The germline CDR1 and CDR2 sequences are ENHRY and SYGVKD. CDR3 DNA sequence: TGTGCCATCAGTGCGGGACTAGCGGTCCACAATGAGCAGTTCTTC. Protein sequence: CAISAGLAVHNEQFF.

This clone was detected only once. The chain recombines TRBV11-3 with TRBJ2-7, with D perhaps TRBD1 (5 bases). V was shortened by 1 base and J by 6 bases, with 13 bases between the two germline ends. Germline V lookup: CDR1 SGHNT, CDR2 YENEEA. The CDR3 extends over 14 amino acids. In DNA, the CDR3 is TGTGCCAGCAGCTTAGGCAGGGAACGATCCGAGCAGTACTTC. This translates into CASSLGRERSEQYF.

This chain's CDR3 is CASRGQRSYEQYF. DNA of the CDR3: TGTGCCAGCAGAGGACAGCGCTCCTACGAGCAGTACTTC. The rearrangement links TRBV6-6 to TRBJ2-7; possible D gene TRBD1, 6 bases. V was clipped by 6 bases and J by 0 bases, with 9 bases between them. Germline CDR1 reads MNHNY; CDR2 reads SVGAGI (reference sequence). The CDR3 contains 13 residues.

This chain uses TRBV6-1 with TRBJ1-2, with D possibly TRBD1 on 6 matching bases. The CDR3 loop spans 17 amino acids. Trimming pared 2 bases from V and 0 bases from J, leaving 16 bases between. The germline gives CDR1 MNHNS, CDR2 SASEGT. CDR3: CASSESGQQKANYGYTF. For the CDR3, the DNA is TGTGCCAGCAGTGAATCCGGACAGCAGAAGGCTAACTATGGCTACACCTTC.

The chain carries TRBV29-1 and TRBJ2-7; D remains ambiguous. V shed 4 bases and J shed 1 base, with 8 bases lying between them. CDR3 length: 12 residues. The germline V gene encodes CDR1 SQVTM and CDR2 ANQGSEA. For the CDR3, the DNA is TGCAGCGTTGGGCAACAGTCCTACGAGCAGTACTTC. As protein: CSVGQQSYEQYF.

A few counts support this clone. The rearrangement links TRBV9 to TRBJ2-2; 14 bases are a match to TRBD2. From germline, CDR1 is SGDLS and CDR2 YYNGEE. The CDR3 extends over 18 amino acids. V shed 0 bases and J 3 bases; nucleotides not matched to a gene: 4. The CDR3 sequence: CASSVGLAGGPDTGELFF. DNA for the CDR3: TGTGCCAGCAGCGTAGGACTAGCGGGAGGGCCCGACACCGGGGAGCTGTTTTTT.

This clone is a singleton in its sample. The chain combines TRBV11-3 with TRBJ2-1; TRBD2 matches 9 bases. Germline values: CDR1 SGHNT, CDR2 YENEEA. V was pared by 1 base and J by 2 bases, with 3 bases of the junction left unmatched. This CDR3 has 16 amino acids. This CDR3 reads CASSLGVAGAYNEQFF. CDR3 nucleotides: TGTGCCAGCAGCTTAGGGGTAGCGGGGGCCTACAATGAGCAGTTCTTC.

The chain combines TRBV5-6 with TRBJ1-1, with 11 positions matching TRBD1. Unmatched junction bases numbered 10, after V lost 6 bases and J lost 3 bases. The CDR3 sequence is 16 residues long. The V gene's germline CDR1 is SGHDT and CDR2 YYEEEE. This chain's CDR3 is CASIQRGQGADTEAFF. CDR3 nucleotides: TGTGCCAGCATACAACGTGGACAGGGGGCGGACACTGAAGCTTTCTTT.

This sequence joins TRBV29-1 and TRBJ2-1; D unresolved. CDR1 is SQVTM and CDR2 is ANQGSEA in the germline V gene. V lost 1 base, J lost 15 bases, and 10 bases lay in between. This CDR3 is built from 10 residues. The CDR3 coding sequence is TGCAGCGTTGAAGGGCGGTACCCGTTCTTC. The encoded protein is CSVEGRYPFF.

The chain uses TRBV5-1 and TRBJ1-1; D remains ambiguous. V was clipped by 0 bases and J by 3 bases, with 15 bases between them. The CDR3 covers 16 residues. CDR1 is SGHRS and CDR2 is YFSETQ in the germline V gene. The CDR3 loop reads CASSLAGFRGYTEAFF. Written as DNA, the CDR3 is TGCGCCAGCAGCTTGGCCGGGTTCAGAGGCTACACTGAAGCTTTCTTT.

The J gene is TRBJ2-7, the V gene TRBV27, with TRBD2 matching 12 bases. The CDR3 is 16 residues long. The germline V gene has CDR1 MNHEY and CDR2 SMNVEV (reference sequence). Trimming at V came to 6 bases and at J to 5 bases, leaving 11 bases not matched to a gene. The CDR3 sequence is CASSITRLAGEDEQYF. The CDR3 DNA sequence: TGTGCCAGCAGCATAACGCGACTAGCGGGAGAGGACGAGCAGTACTTC.

The J gene is TRBJ2-1, the V gene TRBV13; 9 bases fit TRBD2. The CDR3 extends over 16 amino acids. Germline V gene sequence: CDR1 PRHDT, CDR2 FYEKMQ (reference sequence). Trimming took 6 bases from V and 8 from J; bases not matched to a gene: 14. In DNA, the CDR3 is TGTGCCAGCAGGTCGACCCTAGCGGGAATGGGAGATGAGCAGTTCTTC. Its translation is CASRSTLAGMGDEQFF.

The gene calls are TRBV4-1 and TRBJ2-1; 9 bases line up with TRBD2. V gave up 9 bases and J gave up 8 bases; unmatched junction bases: 8. The CDR3 loop spans 13 amino acids. Per germline, CDR1 MGHRA and CDR2 YSYEKL. CDR3 in DNA: TGCGCCAGTACCGGGACTAGCCCTCATGAGCAGTTCTTC. Translated: CASTGTSPHEQFF.

There are a few counts of this clone. The chain's CDR3 is CASSLVALPPDEQYF. The CDR3 region has the DNA TGTGCCAGCAGCTTGGTCGCTCTACCTCCCGACGAGCAGTACTTC. The chain couples TRBV5-6 to TRBJ2-7; no clear D gene. V was pared by 0 bases and J by 5 bases, with 15 bases between. The CDR3 is made up of 15 amino acids. Per the germline V gene, CDR1 is SGHDT and CDR2 is YYEEEE.

V usage is TRBV29-1 and J usage is TRBJ1-2; no clear D. Trimming stripped 7 bases from V and 4 bases from J, with 7 bases between. The CDR3 extends over 10 amino acids. Germline V gene lookup returns CDR1 SQVTM and CDR2 ANQGSEA. DNA of the CDR3: TGCAGCGGGCCACCCTATGGCTACACCTTC. This gives the protein CSGPPYGYTF.

The chain employs TRBV7-9 and TRBJ2-4; D uncertain. Trimming cost V 2 bases and J 0 bases, with 17 bases left between them. The CDR3 length is 18 residues. Looked up from germline, CDR1 is SEHNR and CDR2 is FQNEAQ (reference sequence). In DNA, the CDR3 is TGTGCCAGCAGCTTATCTCCTCCGCGGCCAAAAGCCAAAAACATTCAGTACTTC. Amino acid sequence: CASSLSPPRPKAKNIQYF.

V is TRBV19 and J is TRBJ1-5; D is ambiguous. The CDR3 consists of 14 residues. The ends were cut back, 6 bases at V and 5 bases at J, with 14 bases in the middle. Germline V gene data show CDR1 as LNHDA and CDR2 as SQIVND (reference sequence). CDR3 sequence reads: CASRKGGIDQPQHF. For the CDR3, the DNA is TGTGCCAGTAGGAAGGGAGGGATCGATCAGCCCCAGCATTTT. The variable domain in full, with the rest retrieved from reference TRBV19 and TRBJ1-5, is DGGITQSPKYLFRKEGQNVTLSCEQNLNHDAMYWYRQDPGQGLRLIYYSQIVNDFQKGDIAEGYSVSREKKESFPLTVTSAQKNPTAFYLCASRKGGIDQPQHFGDGTRLSIL.

The chain joins TRBV30 to TRBJ1-3; a possible D gene is TRBD1 (6 bases). CDR3 length: 14 residues. Trimming took 3 bases from V and 0 from J, leaving 9 bases between them. The germline V gene has CDR1 GTSNPN and CDR2 SVGIG (reference sequence). The CDR3 sequence is CAWSPRGSGNTIYF. CDR3 DNA sequence: TGTGCCTGGAGCCCCAGGGGCTCTGGAAACACCATATATTTT.

The chain is built from TRBV4-2 and TRBJ2-7; D is uncertain. In germline, CDR1 is LGHNA, CDR2 YNFKEQ. The V end was cut by 0 bases, the J end by 7 bases, with 7 bases between. This CDR3 is 12 amino acids long. CDR3 sequence: CASSQDLREQYF. DNA of the CDR3: TGTGCCAGCAGCCAAGATTTACGGGAGCAGTACTTC.

The rearrangement uses TRBV4-1 and TRBJ2-7, with 10 bases identical to TRBD2. Germline CDR1 MGHRA, CDR2 YSYEKL. The CDR3 sequence is 20 residues long. The J segment lost 0 bases and the V segment lost 0 bases, leaving 14 bases of the junction unmatched. The CDR3 DNA follows: TGCGCCAGCAGCCAAGAGTTGGCGCCTAGCGGGAGCCGGAGCTCCTACGAGCAGTACTTC. Encoded protein: CASSQELAPSGSRSSYEQYF.